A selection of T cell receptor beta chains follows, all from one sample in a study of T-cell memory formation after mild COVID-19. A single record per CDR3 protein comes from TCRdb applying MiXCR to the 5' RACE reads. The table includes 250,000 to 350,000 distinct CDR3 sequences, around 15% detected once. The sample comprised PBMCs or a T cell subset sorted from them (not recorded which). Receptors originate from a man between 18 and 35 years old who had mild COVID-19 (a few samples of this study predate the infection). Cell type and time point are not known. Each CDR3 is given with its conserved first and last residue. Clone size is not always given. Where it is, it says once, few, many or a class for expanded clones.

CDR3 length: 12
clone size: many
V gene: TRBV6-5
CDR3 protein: CASSGQNTEAFF

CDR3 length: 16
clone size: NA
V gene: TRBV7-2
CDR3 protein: CASSSGTGGPPGELFF

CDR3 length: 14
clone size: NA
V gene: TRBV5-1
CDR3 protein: CASSFLDSTGELFF

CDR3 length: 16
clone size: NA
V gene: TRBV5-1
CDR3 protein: CASSFQRGAFTDTQYF

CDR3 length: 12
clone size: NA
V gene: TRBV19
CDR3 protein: CASSILRQPQHF

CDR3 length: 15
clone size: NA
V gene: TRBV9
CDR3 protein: CASSVVPGLTDTQYF

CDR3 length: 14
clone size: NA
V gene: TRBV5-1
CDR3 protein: CASSRPGTYNEQFF

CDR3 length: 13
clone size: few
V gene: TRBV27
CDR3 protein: CASSLSLGTEAFF

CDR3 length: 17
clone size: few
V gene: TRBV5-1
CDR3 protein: CASSSSASGGPSYEQYF

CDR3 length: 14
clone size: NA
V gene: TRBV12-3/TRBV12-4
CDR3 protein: CASSLRQGLEKLFF

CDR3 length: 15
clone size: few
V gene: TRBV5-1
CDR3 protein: CASRSGQGNFNEQFF

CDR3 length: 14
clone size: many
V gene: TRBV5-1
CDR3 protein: CASSLTTENYGYTF

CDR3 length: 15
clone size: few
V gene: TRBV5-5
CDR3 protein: CASSKGRHSTDTQYF

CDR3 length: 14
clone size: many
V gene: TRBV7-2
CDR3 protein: CASSLTSGQETQYF

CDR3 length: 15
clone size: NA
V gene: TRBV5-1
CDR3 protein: CASSFTGGETGELFF

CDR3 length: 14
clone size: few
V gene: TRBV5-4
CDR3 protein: CATYRGTGANVLTF

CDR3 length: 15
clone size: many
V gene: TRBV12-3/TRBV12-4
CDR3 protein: CASSFGDTSTDTQYF

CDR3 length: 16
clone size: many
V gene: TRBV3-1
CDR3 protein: CASSKRGAFLLNEQYF

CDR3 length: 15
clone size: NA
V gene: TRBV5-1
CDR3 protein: CASSFGDRDFDEQFF

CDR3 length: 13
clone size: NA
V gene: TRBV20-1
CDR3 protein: CSARVGTGYGYTF

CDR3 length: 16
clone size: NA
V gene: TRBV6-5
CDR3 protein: CASSYSEGAPGTEAFF

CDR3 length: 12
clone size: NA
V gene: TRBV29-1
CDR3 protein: CSVDRANYGYTF

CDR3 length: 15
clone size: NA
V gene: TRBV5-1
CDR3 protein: CASSLTTASNTEAFF

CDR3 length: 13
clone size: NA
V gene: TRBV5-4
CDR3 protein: CASGLQETKEAFF

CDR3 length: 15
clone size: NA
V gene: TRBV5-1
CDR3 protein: CASSPASVNTGELFF

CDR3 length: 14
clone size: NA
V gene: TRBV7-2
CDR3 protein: CASSLVLGSNEQFF

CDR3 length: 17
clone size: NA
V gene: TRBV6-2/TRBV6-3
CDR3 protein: CASSYARKQGYTGELFF

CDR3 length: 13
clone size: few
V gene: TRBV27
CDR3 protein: CASSRQGSQGYTF

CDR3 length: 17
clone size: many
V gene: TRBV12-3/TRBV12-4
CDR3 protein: CASISRGQGTPNYGYTF

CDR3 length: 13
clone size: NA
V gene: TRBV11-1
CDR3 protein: CASSSQSGNTIYF

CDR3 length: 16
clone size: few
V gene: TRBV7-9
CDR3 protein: CASSPRRSGDYTEAFF

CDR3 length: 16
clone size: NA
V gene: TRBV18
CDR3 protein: CASSPNSGGWYTEAFF

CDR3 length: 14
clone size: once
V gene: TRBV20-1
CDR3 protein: CSAEKNRDGTEAFF

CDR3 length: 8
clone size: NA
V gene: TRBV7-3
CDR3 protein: CGGYGYTF

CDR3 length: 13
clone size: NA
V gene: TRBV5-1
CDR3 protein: CASTTQGQDTQYF

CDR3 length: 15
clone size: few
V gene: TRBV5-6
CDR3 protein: CASRVTGGAYNEQFF

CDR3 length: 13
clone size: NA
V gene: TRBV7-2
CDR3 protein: CASSYRGEQPQHF

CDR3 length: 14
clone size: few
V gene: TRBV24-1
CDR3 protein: CATSDAAARETQYF

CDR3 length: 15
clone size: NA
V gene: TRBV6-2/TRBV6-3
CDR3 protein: CASSTLGQSNQPQHF

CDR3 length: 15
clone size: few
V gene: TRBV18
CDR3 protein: CASSPTGQINSPLHF